This TCR beta chain was recovered during a study of technical replicates of blood from several donors. From germline, CDR1 is MNHGY and CDR2 SVAAGI. Trimming removed 0 bases at V and 3 bases at J, with 12 bases between. The CDR3 is made up of 16 amino acids. The data were produced by immunoSEQ multiplex PCR, yet TCRdb's version contains in-frame clones alone and is incomplete. The sample has approximately 70,000 clones, 90% to 95% seen once. Sequenced: PBMCs. The TCR sequence derives from a human donor in good health. Some clones in this sample may be carry-over from other donors' samples. V gene TRBV6-9 combines with J gene TRBJ1-5; no reliable D call. CDR3 DNA sequence: TGTGCCAGCAGTTATTCGGTCGGTAGAGTCAATCAGCCCCAGCATTTT. Its translation: CASSYSVGRVNQPQHF.